Below, 2 T cell receptor beta chains from the same sample are listed, as sequenced in a study of shared clonotypes between healthy human individuals. The table came from immunoSEQ multiplex PCR; TCRdb's copy has only in-frame clones and leaves some out. The sample consists of over 2 million clones, about nine tenths of them appearing once. Sequences were obtained from naive CD4+ T cells from PBMCs. The subset is: CD45RA+ positively selected. These receptor sequences come from a young man in good health. Some clones in this sample may be carry-over from other donors' samples.

The chain recombines TRBV7-9 with TRBJ2-7; maybe TRBD1 (6 bases). The germline CDR1 and CDR2 sequences are SEHNR and FQNEAQ (reference sequence). V was trimmed by 5 bases and J by 0 bases, leaving 11 bases between them. The CDR3 loop spans 14 amino acids. The CDR3 DNA follows: TGTGCCAGCAGCACCGGACAGTCCTCCTACGAGCAGTACTTC. Amino acid sequence: CASSTGQSSYEQYF.

CDR3 amino acids: CASSYSRTGSEAFF. The CDR3 DNA follows: TGTGCCAGCAGTTACTCCAGGACAGGATCTGAAGCTTTCTTT. The chain links TRBV6-5 to TRBJ1-1; 7 bases are shared with TRBD1. Germline CDR1 and CDR2: MNHEY and SVGAGI. The CDR3 loop spans 14 amino acids. V gave up 0 bases and J gave up 6 bases; unmatched junction bases: 4.